This T cell receptor beta chain was sequenced in a study of cytomegalovirus exposure and HLA in healthy donors. J lost 8 bases, V lost 6 bases, and 3 bases had no gene match. CDR1 and CDR2 from the germline V gene are SQVTM and ANQGSEA. The CDR3 totals 11 residues. Study results and limitations: The authors later linked a missense DCLRE1C variant to TCR beta V- and J-gene trimming. The study recorded 150 to 200 TCR beta chains that were cytomegalovirus-associated.

To note about this clone: Its antigen is not known.

The PCR had 60 Vbeta and 13 Jbeta primers. Profiled with immunoSEQ multiplex PCR; TCRdb holds only in-frame clones, not every one. The repertoire holds more than 85,000 clones, with about four fifths as singletons. The sequencing sample was made of PBMCs. This receptor was identified in a man under 40 in good health and CMV-seronegative. The chain employs TRBV29-1 and TRBJ1-4, with TRBD1 matching over 7 bases. The DNA for the CDR3 is TGCAGCGTGGCGACAGGGGAAAAACTGTTTTTT. It codes for CSVATGEKLFF.